A single sample gave rise to the 12 T cell receptor beta chains below, sequenced in a study of high-grade serous ovarian cancer treatment subgroups. Tumor tissue was taken before any definitive surgery or chemotherapy was given. The repertoire was sequenced with immunoSEQ multiplex PCR; TCRdb's copy has only in-frame clones and lacks some. The data show about 36,000 clones, about 79% seen once. The sequencing input was tumor tissue. These receptors originate from a human donor with high-grade serous ovarian cancer.

The rearrangement uses TRBV18 and TRBJ1-2; 10 nucleotides line up with TRBD1. There are 17 residues in the CDR3. Germline lookup yields CDR1 KGHSH and CDR2 LQKENI. V lost 4 bases and J lost 0; bases outside the gene matches: 8. The CDR3 loop is CASSLDRGRGSNYGYTF. CDR3 nucleotide sequence: TGTGCCAGCTCACTCGACAGGGGGCGCGGATCTAACTATGGCTACACCTTC. Together with reference TRBV18 and TRBJ1-2, the CDR3 gives the full variable domain: NAGVMQNPRHLVRRRGQEARLRCSPMKGHSHVYWYRQLPEEGLKFMVYLQKENIIDESGMPKERFSAEFPKEGPSILRIQQVVRGDSAAYFCASSLDRGRGSNYGYTFGSGTRLTVV.

The chain carries TRBV30 and TRBJ2-1; D is ambiguous. The CDR3 contains 15 residues. CDR1 is GTSNPN, CDR2 SVGIG, per germline (reference sequence). V gave up 0 bases and J gave up 0 bases, with 9 bases separating them. The chain's CDR3 is CAWSVGRSSYNEQFF. CDR3 coding DNA: TGTGCCTGGAGTGTGGGCAGGAGCTCCTACAATGAGCAGTTCTTC.

J is TRBJ2-3 and V is TRBV4-2, with a tentative D call TRBD2 (5 bases). Trimming removed 4 bases at V and 0 bases at J, with 14 bases between. The germline gives CDR1 LGHNA, CDR2 YNFKEQ. The CDR3 consists of 16 residues. The DNA for the CDR3 is TGTGCCAGCAGCCCACGGGCGGGCCCTAGCACAGATACGCAGTATTTT. This translates into CASSPRAGPSTDTQYF.

This clone has only a few counts. V gene TRBV2 combines with J gene TRBJ1-1, with no clear D. Looked up from germline, CDR1 is SNHLY and CDR2 is FYNNEI. This CDR3 is 12 amino acids long. V was trimmed by 1 base and J by 1 base, leaving 1 base between them. CDR3 in DNA: TGTGCCAGCAGTGAAGAGAACACTGAAGCTTTCTTT. It encodes CASSEENTEAFF.

V and J are TRBV7-9 and TRBJ2-1, with a possible D match to TRBD2 (7 bases). Trimming removed 6 bases from V and 0 bases from J, with 15 bases in between. This CDR3 region has 16 residues. CDR1 and CDR2 (germline): SEHNR, FQNEAQ (reference sequence). CDR3 DNA sequence: TGTGCCAGCAGTCTAGAGGGGGGGAGCTCCTACAATGAGCAGTTCTTC. Its protein is CASSLEGGSSYNEQFF. Supplemented by reference TRBV7-9 and TRBJ2-1, the full variable domain reads DTGVSQNPRHKITKRGQNVTFRCDPISEHNRLYWYRQTLGQGPEFLTYFQNEAQLEKSRLLSDRFSAERPKGSFSTLEIQRTEQGDSAMYLCASSLEGGSSYNEQFFGPGTRLTVL.

This chain links TRBV5-1 with TRBJ2-3, with TRBD1 identical over 8 bases. The ends lost 1 base at V and 2 bases at J; junction bases unmatched: 6. CDR1 is SGHRS, CDR2 YFSETQ, per germline. The CDR3 spans 16 residues. In nucleotides, the CDR3 is TGCGCCAGCAGCTTGACACAGGGGGGACTCACAGATACGCAGTATTTT. Encoded protein: CASSLTQGGLTDTQYF.

This chain links TRBV28 with TRBJ1-4; 8 nucleotides agree with TRBD1. CDR1 is MDHEN, CDR2 SYDVKM, per germline. V shed 4 bases and J 6 bases; nucleotides not matched to a gene: 4. The CDR3 length is 14 residues. The CDR3 DNA reads TGTGCCAGCAGTTCCGGGGACAGGCATGAAAAACTGTTTTTT. Translated, it gives CASSSGDRHEKLFF.

This clone was seen a handful of times. This chain joins TRBV28 and TRBJ2-4; D might be TRBD2 (5 bases). Trimming cost V 5 bases and J 9 bases, with 5 bases left between them. Germline V gene sequence: CDR1 MDHEN, CDR2 SYDVKM. The CDR3 totals 10 residues. The CDR3 here is CASSGGIQYF. CDR3 bases: TGTGCCAGCAGTGGAGGCATTCAGTACTTC.

This chain uses TRBV7-2 with TRBJ2-1; 9 bases agree with TRBD1. This CDR3 spans 15 amino acids. Trimming at V came to 2 bases and at J to 10 bases, leaving 9 bases not matched to a gene. From germline, CDR1 is SGHTA and CDR2 FQGNSA. CDR3 in amino acids: CASSLYRGRGREQFF. DNA for the CDR3: TGTGCCAGCAGCTTATACAGGGGGCGCGGGCGGGAGCAGTTCTTC.

This clone was seen only once. This chain connects TRBV28 to TRBJ2-1, with 12 bases that match TRBD2. This CDR3 is built from 15 residues. Germline V gene lookup returns CDR1 MDHEN and CDR2 SYDVKM. Losses at the gene ends were 2 bases for V and 9 bases for J; bases not matched to a gene: 5. CDR3 amino acids: CASSLGTSGFGEQFF. Here the CDR3 DNA reads TGTGCCAGCAGTTTAGGGACTAGCGGGTTTGGTGAGCAGTTCTTC.

The rearrangement links TRBV19 to TRBJ1-1, with 10 bases lining up with TRBD1. CDR1 and CDR2 from the germline V gene are LNHDA and SQIVND (reference sequence). J lost 2 bases, V lost 1 base, and 10 bases had no gene match. The CDR3 has 18 residues. The CDR3 nucleotides read TGTGCCAGTAGTATAGGGGGCGGGACAGGGGACACTAACACTGAAGCTTTCTTT. It encodes CASSIGGGTGDTNTEAFF. Based on the CDR3 plus reference TRBV19 and TRBJ1-1, the full variable domain is DGGITQSPKYLFRKEGQNVTLSCEQNLNHDAMYWYRQDPGQGLRLIYYSQIVNDFQKGDIAEGYSVSREKKESFPLTVTSAQKNPTAFYLCASSIGGGTGDTNTEAFFGQGTRLTVV.

The chain carries TRBV14 and TRBJ2-1; maybe TRBD2 (6 bases). Germline CDR1 is SGHDN and CDR2 is FVKESK. Between the trimmed V and J ends, which lost 0 bases and 7 bases, there was a span of 13 bases. The CDR3 is made up of 15 amino acids. CDR3 bases: TGTGCCAGCAGCCAAGATTGGACTATCACTAATGAGCAGTTCTTC. Its protein product is CASSQDWTITNEQFF.